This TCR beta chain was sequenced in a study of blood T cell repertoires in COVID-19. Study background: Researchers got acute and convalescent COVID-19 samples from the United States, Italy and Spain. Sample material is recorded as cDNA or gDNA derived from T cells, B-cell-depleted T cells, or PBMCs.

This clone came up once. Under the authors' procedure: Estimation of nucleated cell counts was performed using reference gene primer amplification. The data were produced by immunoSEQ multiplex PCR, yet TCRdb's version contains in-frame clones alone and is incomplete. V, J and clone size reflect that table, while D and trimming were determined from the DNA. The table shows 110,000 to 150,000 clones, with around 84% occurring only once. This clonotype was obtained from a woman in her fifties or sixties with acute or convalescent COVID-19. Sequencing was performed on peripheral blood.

CDR3 sequence reads: CASSYEGAGNYGYTF. The CDR3 nucleotides are TGTGCCAGCAGTTACGAGGGGGCAGGTAACTATGGCTACACCTTC. The V and J genes are TRBV6-5 and TRBJ1-2; 7 positions match TRBD1. V was clipped by 2 bases and J by 1 base; unmatched bases: 4. Germline V CDR1 and CDR2: MNHEY, SVGAGI. The CDR3 spans 15 residues.